This T cell receptor beta chain came from a study of molecular identifiers for immune sequencing clone quantification. The V end was cut by 2 bases, the J end by 5 bases, with 16 bases between. Germline loops: CDR1 PRHDT, CDR2 FYEKMQ (reference sequence). The CDR3 covers 15 residues. Both previously described methods and listed TCR primers were employed to make bulk TCR libraries. From the PCR reads, TCRdb called clonotypes with MiXCR, one entry per CDR3 protein. Found here are approximately 630,000 distinct CDR3 sequences, approximately 24% of them singletons; the top ten hold 0.78%. General study points: Highly expanded clone sizes could be underestimated through barcode sharing by identical TCR molecules.

This clonotype was seen a few times. Its specificity is not known. This clonotype was sampled from a human donor in good health. Some libraries in this study had Jurkat cell RNA spiked in. The sequenced sample was naive CD8+ T cells from blood, with Jurkat cell RNA spiked in. Sample subset: FACS-sorted CD8+CD4-CCR7+CD45RA+ naive T cells. The chain has TRBV13 and TRBJ2-7; possible D gene TRBD1, 5 bases. Here the CDR3 reads CASSLLNRPLNEQYF. CDR3 coding DNA: TGTGCCAGCAGCTTACTAAACAGGCCGTTGAACGAGCAGTACTTC.